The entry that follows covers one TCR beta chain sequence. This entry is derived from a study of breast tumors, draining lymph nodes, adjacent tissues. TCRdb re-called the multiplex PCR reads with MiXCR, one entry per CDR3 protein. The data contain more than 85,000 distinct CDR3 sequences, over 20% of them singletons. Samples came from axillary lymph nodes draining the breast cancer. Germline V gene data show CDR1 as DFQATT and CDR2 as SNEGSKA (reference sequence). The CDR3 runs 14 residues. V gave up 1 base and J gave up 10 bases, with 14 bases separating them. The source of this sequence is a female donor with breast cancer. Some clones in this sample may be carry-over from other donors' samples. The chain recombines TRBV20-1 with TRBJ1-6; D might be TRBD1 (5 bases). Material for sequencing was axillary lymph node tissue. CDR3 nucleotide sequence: TGCAGTGCTAGAGGAGTGGGGGTGAGCTCACCCCTCCACTTT. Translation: CSARGVGVSSPLHF.